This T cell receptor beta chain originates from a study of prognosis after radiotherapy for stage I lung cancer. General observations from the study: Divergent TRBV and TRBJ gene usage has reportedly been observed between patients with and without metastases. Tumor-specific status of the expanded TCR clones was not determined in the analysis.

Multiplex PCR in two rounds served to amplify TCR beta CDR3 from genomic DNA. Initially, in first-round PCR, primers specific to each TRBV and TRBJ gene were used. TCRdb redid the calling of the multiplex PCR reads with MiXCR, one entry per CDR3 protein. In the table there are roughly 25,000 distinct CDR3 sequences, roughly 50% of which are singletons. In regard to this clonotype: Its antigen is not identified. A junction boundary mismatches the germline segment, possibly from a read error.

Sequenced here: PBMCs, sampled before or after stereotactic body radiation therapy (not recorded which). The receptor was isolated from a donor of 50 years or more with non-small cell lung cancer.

The CDR3 loop reads CASSDAGGAYQHYF. DNA for the CDR3: TGTGCCAGCAGTGACGCGGGAGGCGCTTACCAGCATTACTTC. This chain connects TRBV6-2 or TRBV6-3 to TRBJ2-7, with 8 bases fitting TRBD2. The length of the CDR3 is 14 residues. Germline loops: CDR1 MNHEY, CDR2 SVGEGT.